The 2 T cell receptor beta chains listed next were all sequenced from one sample in a study of Ad26.COV2.S vaccination and SARS-CoV-2 variants. The protocol was immunoSEQ multiplex PCR, while the TCRdb copy is restricted to in-frame clones and leaves out a portion. The data show around 420,000 clones, roughly 88% seen once. Treatment meaning: roughly 18 received Ad26.COV2.S at low or high dose, single or two shots; 5 received placebo; per-sample allocation not given. Sampling was done on day 63 after the first vaccine or placebo injection. The specimen comprised peripheral blood, sampled in a trial of Ad26.COV2.S vaccine versus placebo. The receptors were gathered from a person between 18 and 59 years old who received the Ad26.COV2.S COVID-19 vaccine or a placebo.

V usage is TRBV4-3 and J usage is TRBJ2-7; no definite D call. The germline V gene encodes CDR1 LGHNA and CDR2 YSLEER. V was pared by 3 bases and J by 2 bases, with 14 bases between. CDR3 length: 15 residues. Written as DNA, the CDR3 is TGCGCCAGCAGCCACCAGGTAGTGGAGACCTACGAGCAGTACTTC. This translates into CASSHQVVETYEQYF.

The V call is TRBV2, the J call TRBJ2-7, with TRBD1 matching 10 bases. J lost 6 bases, V lost 8 bases, and 4 bases had no gene match. The CDR3 is 12 amino acids. Germline CDR1 SNHLY, CDR2 FYNNEI. The DNA for the CDR3 is TGTGCCAGCTCGGGACAGGGGCTCGAGCAGTACTTC. Protein sequence: CASSGQGLEQYF.